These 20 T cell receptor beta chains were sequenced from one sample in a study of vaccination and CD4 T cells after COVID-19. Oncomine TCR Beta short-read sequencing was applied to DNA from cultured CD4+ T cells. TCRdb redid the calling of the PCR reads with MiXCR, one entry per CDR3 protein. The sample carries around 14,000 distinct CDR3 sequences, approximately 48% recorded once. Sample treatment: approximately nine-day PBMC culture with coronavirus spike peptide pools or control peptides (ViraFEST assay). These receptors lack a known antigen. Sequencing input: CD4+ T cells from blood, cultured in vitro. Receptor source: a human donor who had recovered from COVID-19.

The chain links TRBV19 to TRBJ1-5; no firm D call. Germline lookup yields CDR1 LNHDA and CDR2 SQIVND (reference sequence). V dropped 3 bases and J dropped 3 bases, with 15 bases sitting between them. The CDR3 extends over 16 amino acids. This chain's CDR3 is CASSMGLGSINQPQHF. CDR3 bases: TGTGCCAGTAGTATGGGATTAGGTAGTATCAATCAGCCCCAGCATTTT.

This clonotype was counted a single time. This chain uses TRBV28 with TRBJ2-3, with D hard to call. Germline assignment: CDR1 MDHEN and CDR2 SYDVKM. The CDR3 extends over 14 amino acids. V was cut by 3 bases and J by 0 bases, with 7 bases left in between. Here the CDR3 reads CASSFAPSTDTQYF. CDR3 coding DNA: TGTGCCAGCAGTTTTGCCCCTAGCACAGATACGCAGTATTTT. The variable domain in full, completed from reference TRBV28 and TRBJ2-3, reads DVKVTQSSRYLVKRTGEKVFLECVQDMDHENMFWYRQDPGLGLRLIYFSYDVKMKEKGDIPEGYSVSREKKERFSLILESASTNQTSMYLCASSFAPSTDTQYFGPGTRLTVL.

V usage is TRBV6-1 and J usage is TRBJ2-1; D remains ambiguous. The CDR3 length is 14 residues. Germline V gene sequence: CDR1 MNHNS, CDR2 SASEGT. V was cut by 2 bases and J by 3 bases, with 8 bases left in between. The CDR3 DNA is TGTGCCAGCAGTGAAACCGACGACTACAATGAGCAGTTCTTC. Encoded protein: CASSETDDYNEQFF.

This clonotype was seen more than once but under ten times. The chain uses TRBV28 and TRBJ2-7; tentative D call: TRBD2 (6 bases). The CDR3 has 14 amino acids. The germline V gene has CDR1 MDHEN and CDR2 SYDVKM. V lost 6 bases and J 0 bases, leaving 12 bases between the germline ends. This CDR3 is CASSTPGSSYEQYF. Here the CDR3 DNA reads TGTGCCAGCAGCACCCCCGGGAGCTCCTACGAGCAGTACTTC.

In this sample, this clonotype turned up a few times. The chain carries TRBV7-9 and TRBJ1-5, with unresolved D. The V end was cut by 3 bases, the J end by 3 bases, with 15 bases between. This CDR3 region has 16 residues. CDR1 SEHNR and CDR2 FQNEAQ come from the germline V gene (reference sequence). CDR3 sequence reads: CASSFGGQALNQPQHF. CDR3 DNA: TGTGCCAGCAGCTTTGGAGGGCAGGCACTCAATCAGCCCCAGCATTTT.

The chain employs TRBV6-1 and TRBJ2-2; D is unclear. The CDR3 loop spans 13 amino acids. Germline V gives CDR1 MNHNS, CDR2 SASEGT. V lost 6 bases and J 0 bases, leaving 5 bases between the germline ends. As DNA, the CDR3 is TGTGCCAGCAGGGGTTCGAACACCGGGGAGCTGTTTTTT. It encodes CASRGSNTGELFF.

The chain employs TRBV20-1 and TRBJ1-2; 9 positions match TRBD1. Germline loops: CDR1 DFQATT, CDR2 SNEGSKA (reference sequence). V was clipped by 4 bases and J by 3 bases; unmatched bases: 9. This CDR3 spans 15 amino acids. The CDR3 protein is CSATPGQGGHYGYTF. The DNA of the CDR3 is TGCAGTGCTACTCCGGGACAGGGAGGCCACTATGGCTACACCTTC.

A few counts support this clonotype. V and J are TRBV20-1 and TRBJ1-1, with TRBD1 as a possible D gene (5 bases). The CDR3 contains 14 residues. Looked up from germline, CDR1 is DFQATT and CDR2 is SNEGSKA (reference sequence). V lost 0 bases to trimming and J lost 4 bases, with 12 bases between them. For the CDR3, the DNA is TGCAGTGCTAGAGAGGTCGGGGGGAGCACTGAAGCTTTCTTT. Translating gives CSAREVGGSTEAFF.

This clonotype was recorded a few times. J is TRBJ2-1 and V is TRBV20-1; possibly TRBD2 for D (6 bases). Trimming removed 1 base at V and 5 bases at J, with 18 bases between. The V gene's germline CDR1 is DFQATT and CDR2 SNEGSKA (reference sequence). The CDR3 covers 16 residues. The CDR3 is CSARGAGSAGNNEQFF. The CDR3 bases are TGCAGTGCTAGAGGCGCGGGTTCGGCGGGAAACAATGAGCAGTTCTTC.

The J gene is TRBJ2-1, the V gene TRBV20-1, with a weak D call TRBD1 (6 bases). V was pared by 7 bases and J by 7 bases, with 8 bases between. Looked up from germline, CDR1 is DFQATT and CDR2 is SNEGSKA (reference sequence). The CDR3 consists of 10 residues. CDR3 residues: CSVRGNEQFF. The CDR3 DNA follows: TGCAGTGTCAGGGGTAATGAGCAGTTCTTC.

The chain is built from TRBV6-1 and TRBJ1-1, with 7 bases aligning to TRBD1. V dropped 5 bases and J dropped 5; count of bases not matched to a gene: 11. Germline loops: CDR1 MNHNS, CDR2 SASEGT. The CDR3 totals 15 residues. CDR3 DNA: TGTGCCAGCAGTCGCACAGGGGTGAGGGGGACTGAAGCTTTCTTT. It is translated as CASSRTGVRGTEAFF.

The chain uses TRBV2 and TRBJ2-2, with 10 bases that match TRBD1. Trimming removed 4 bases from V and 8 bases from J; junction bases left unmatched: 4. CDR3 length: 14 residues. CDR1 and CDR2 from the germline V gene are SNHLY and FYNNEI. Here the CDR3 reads CASSVGQGKGELFF. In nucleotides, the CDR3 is TGTGCCAGCAGTGTGGGACAGGGGAAGGGGGAGCTGTTTTTT.

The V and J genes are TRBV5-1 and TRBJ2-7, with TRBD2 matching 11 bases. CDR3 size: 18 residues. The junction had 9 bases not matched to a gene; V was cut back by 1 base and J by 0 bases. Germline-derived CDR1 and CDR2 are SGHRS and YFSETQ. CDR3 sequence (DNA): TGCGCCAGCAGCTTGAGTCTAGCGGGGGGCCCCTTCTCCTACGAGCAGTACTTC. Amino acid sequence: CASSLSLAGGPFSYEQYF.

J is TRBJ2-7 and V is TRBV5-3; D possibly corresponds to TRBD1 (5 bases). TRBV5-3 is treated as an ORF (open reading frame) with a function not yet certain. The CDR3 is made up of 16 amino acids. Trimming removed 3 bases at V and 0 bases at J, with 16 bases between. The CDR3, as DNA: TGTGCCAGAAGCTCGTACGACAGCTCAGACTCCTACGAGCAGTACTTC. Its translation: CARSSYDSSDSYEQYF.

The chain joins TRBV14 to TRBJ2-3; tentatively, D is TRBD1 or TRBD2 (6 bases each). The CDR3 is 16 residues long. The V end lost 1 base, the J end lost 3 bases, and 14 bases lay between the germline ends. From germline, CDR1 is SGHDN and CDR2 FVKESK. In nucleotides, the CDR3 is TGTGCCAGCAGCCAAGGTGTGAGGGGGAGGACAGATACGCAGTATTTT. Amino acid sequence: CASSQGVRGRTDTQYF.

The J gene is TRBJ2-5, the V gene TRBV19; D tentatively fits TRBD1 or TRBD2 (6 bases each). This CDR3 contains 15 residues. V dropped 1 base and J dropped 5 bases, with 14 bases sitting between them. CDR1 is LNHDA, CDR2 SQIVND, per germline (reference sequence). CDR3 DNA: TGTGCCAGTAGTATAGCTGGTTTCGGGGGCGAGACCCAGTACTTC. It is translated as CASSIAGFGGETQYF. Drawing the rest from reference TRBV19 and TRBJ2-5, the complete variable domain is DGGITQSPKYLFRKEGQNVTLSCEQNLNHDAMYWYRQDPGQGLRLIYYSQIVNDFQKGDIAEGYSVSREKKESFPLTVTSAQKNPTAFYLCASSIAGFGGETQYFGPGTRLLVL.

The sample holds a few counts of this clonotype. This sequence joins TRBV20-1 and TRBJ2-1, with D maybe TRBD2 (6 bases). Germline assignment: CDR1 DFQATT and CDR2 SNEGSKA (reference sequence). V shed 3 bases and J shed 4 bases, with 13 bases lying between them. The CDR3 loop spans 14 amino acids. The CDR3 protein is CSASPLANYNEQFF. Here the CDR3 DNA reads TGCAGTGCTAGTCCCCTAGCGAATTACAATGAGCAGTTCTTC.

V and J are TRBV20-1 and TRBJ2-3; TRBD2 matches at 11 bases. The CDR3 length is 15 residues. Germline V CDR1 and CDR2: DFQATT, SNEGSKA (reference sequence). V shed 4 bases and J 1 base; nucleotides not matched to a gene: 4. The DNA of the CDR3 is TGCAGTGCTACAGTAGCGGGAGGGCGCACAGATACGCAGTATTTT. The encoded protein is CSATVAGGRTDTQYF.

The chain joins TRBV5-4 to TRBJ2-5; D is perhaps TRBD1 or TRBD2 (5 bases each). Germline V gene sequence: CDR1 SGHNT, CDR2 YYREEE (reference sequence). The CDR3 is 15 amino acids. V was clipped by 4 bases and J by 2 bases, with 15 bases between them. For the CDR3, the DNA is TGTGCCAGCAGCCAGCCGGGACGGACTCAAGAGACCCAGTACTTC. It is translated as CASSQPGRTQETQYF.

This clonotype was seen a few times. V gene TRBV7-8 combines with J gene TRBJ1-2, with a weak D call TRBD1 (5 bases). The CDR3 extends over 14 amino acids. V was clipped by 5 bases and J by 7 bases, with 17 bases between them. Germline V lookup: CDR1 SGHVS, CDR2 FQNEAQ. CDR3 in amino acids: CASSETRDRPGYTF. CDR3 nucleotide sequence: TGTGCCAGCAGCGAGACCCGGGACCGGCCTGGCTACACCTTC.